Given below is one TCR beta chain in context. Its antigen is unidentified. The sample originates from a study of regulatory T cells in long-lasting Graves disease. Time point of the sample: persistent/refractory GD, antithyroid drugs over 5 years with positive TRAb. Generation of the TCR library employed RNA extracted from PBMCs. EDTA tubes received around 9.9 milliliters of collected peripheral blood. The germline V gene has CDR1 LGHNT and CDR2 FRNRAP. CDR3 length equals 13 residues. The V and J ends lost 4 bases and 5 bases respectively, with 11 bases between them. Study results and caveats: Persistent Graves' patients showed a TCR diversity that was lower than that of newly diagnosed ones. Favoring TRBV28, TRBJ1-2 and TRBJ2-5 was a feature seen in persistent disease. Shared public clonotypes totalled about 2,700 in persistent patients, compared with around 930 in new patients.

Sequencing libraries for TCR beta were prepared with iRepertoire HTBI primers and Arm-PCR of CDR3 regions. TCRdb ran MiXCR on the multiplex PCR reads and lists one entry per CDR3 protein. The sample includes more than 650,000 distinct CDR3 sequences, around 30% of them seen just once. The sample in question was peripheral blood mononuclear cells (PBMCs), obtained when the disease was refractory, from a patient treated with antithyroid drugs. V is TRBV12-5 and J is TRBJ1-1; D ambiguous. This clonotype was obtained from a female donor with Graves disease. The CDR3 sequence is CASGSHSLTEAFF. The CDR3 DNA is TGTGCTAGTGGTTCCCACTCGTTGACTGAAGCTTTCTTT.